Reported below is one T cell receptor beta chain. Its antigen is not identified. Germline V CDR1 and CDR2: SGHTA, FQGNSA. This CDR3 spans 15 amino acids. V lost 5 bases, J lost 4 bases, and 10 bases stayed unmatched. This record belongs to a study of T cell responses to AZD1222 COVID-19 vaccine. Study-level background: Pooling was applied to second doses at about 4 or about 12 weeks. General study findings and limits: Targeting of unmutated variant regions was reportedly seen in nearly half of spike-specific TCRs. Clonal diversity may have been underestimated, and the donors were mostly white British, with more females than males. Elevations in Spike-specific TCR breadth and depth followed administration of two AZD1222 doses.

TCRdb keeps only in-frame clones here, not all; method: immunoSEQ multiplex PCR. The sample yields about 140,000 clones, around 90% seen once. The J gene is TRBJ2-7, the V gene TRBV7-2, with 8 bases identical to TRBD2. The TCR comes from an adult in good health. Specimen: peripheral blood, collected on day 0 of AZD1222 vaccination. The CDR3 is CASSRGVRGAYEQYF. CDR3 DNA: TGTGCCAGCAGCCGCGGGGTGCGGGGGGCTTACGAGCAGTACTTC.